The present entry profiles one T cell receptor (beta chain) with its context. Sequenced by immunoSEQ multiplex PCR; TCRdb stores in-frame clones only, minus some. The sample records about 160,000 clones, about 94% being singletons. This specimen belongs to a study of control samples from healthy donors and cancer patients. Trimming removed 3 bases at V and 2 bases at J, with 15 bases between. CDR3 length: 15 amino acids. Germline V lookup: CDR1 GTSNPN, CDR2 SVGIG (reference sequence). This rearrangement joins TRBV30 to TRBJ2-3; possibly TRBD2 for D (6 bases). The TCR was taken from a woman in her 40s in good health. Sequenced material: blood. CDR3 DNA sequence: TGTGCCTGGAGCCCTGGGGAGGCGAACACAGATACGCAGTATTTT. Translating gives CAWSPGEANTDTQYF. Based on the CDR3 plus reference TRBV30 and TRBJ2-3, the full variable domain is SQTIHQWPATLVQPVGSPLSLECTVEGTSNPNLYWYRQAAGRGLQLLFYSVGIGQISSEVPQNLSASRPQDRQFILSSKKLLLSDSGFYLCAWSPGEANTDTQYFGPGTRLTVL.